Listed here are 11 T cell receptor beta chains from one sample, sequenced in a study of shared clonotypes between healthy human individuals. Generated by immunoSEQ multiplex PCR, the TCRdb table keeps only in-frame clones and is missing some. The sample shows over a million clones, 95% to 97% of them seen only once. The sample was naive CD4+ T cells sorted from blood. This sample's subset: CD45RA+ positively selected. The source is a man younger than 40 in good health.

The CDR3 region is CASSQIKLADTYEQYF. CDR3 DNA: TGCGCCAGCAGCCAAATCAAACTAGCGGATACCTACGAGCAGTACTTC. The chain is built from TRBV4-3 and TRBJ2-7; 8 nucleotides match TRBD2. Germline assignment: CDR1 LGHNA and CDR2 YSLEER. Germline trimming cut 2 bases from V and 2 bases from J; bases unmatched to any gene: 8. CDR3 length equals 16 residues.

The rearrangement joins TRBV7-9 to TRBJ1-3; 8 bases are a match to TRBD1. This CDR3 has 15 amino acids. The V segment lost 4 bases and the J segment 2 bases; nucleotides outside the gene matches: 4. Germline V lookup: CDR1 SEHNR, CDR2 FQNEAQ (reference sequence). The CDR3 protein is CASSSDRGTGNTIYF. The CDR3 DNA reads TGTGCCAGCAGCTCCGACAGGGGTACTGGAAACACCATATATTTT.

The rearrangement links TRBV7-9 to TRBJ1-4; D not resolved. The length of the CDR3 is 15 residues. V was clipped by 2 bases and J by 5 bases, with 12 bases between them. Germline V gene data show CDR1 as SEHNR and CDR2 as FQNEAQ (reference sequence). In DNA form, the CDR3 reads TGTGCCAGCAGCTTATTTCTGAGGAAGAATGAAAAACTGTTTTTT. This gives the protein CASSLFLRKNEKLFF.

The chain uses TRBV4-2 and TRBJ2-7; 13 nucleotides align to TRBD2. Germline V CDR1 and CDR2: LGHNA, YNFKEQ. J was trimmed by 0 bases and V by 1 base; bases with no gene match: 6. The CDR3 runs to 18 residues. The CDR3 region has the DNA TGTGCCAGCAGCCAAGCAAGGACTAGCGGGGGAAGCTCCTACGAGCAGTACTTC. Amino acid sequence: CASSQARTSGGSSYEQYF.

The chain links TRBV2 to TRBJ2-1, with a weak D call TRBD2 (6 bases). The CDR3 totals 17 residues. V was trimmed by 7 bases and J by 15 bases, leaving 34 bases between them. Germline lookup yields CDR1 SNHLY and CDR2 FYNNEI. Here the CDR3 reads CASKPAARGGKDPRRFF. The CDR3 DNA reads TGTGCCAGCAAGCCCGCCGCGAGAGGCGGGAAGGATCCACGACGGTTCTTC.

V and J are TRBV29-1 and TRBJ1-1; no definite D call. V lost 6 bases and J lost 1, with 12 bases in between. Per the germline V gene, CDR1 is SQVTM and CDR2 is ANQGSEA. The length of the CDR3 is 13 residues. The CDR3 DNA follows: TGCAGCGTGGTAATAAGTGCGAACACTGAAGCTTTCTTT. Protein product: CSVVISANTEAFF.

The gene calls are TRBV18 and TRBJ1-1; tentative D call: TRBD1 (6 bases). The CDR3 has 15 residues. The germline gives CDR1 KGHSH, CDR2 LQKENI. Trimming left V 1 base short and J 1 base short, with 10 bases between. CDR3 sequence (DNA): TGTGCCAGCTCACCACGGACAGAACCGAACACTGAAGCTTTCTTT. Translated: CASSPRTEPNTEAFF.

The rearrangement uses TRBV11-2 and TRBJ1-5; D is perhaps TRBD1 (5 bases). V was cut by 2 bases and J by 5 bases, with 13 bases left in between. Per the germline V gene, CDR1 is SGHAT and CDR2 is FQNNGV. The CDR3 consists of 15 residues. The CDR3 sequence: CASSLISGWDQPQHF. CDR3 coding DNA: TGTGCCAGCAGCTTAATCTCAGGGTGGGATCAGCCCCAGCATTTT.

A note on this clone: At the DNA level, this CDR3 is encoded by other sequences in the same sample as well. The chain uses TRBV9 and TRBJ2-2; D is ambiguous. This CDR3 is built from 14 residues. In germline, CDR1 is SGDLS, CDR2 YYNGEE. The ends were cut back, 0 bases at V and 3 bases at J, with 6 bases in the middle. In DNA, the CDR3 is TGTGCCAGCAGCGTAGCTAGGGACACCGGGGAGCTGTTTTTT. Protein sequence: CASSVARDTGELFF.

The chain links TRBV7-8 to TRBJ1-1; D is unresolved. Trimming cost V 2 bases and J 5 bases, with 3 bases left between them. Germline CDR1 is SGHVS and CDR2 is FQNEAQ. CDR3 length: 11 residues. The CDR3 region is CASSLLTEAFF. DNA for the CDR3: TGTGCCAGCAGCTTACTGACTGAAGCTTTCTTT. Looking up the rest from reference TRBV7-8 and TRBJ1-1 gives the full variable domain: GAGVSQSPRYKVAKRGQDVALRCDPISGHVSLFWYQQALGQGPEFLTYFQNEAQLDKSGLPSDRFFAERPEGSVSTLKIQRTQQEDSAVYLCASSLLTEAFFGQGTRLTVV.

The chain employs TRBV2 and TRBJ1-4; D remains unclear. The V gene lost 7 bases and the J gene lost 0 bases, with 9 bases spanning the gap. The V gene's germline CDR1 is SNHLY and CDR2 FYNNEI. There are 14 residues in the CDR3. The CDR3 region has the DNA TGTGCCAGCACTAAATTTGCAACTAATGAAAAACTGTTTTTT. It yields the protein CASTKFATNEKLFF.